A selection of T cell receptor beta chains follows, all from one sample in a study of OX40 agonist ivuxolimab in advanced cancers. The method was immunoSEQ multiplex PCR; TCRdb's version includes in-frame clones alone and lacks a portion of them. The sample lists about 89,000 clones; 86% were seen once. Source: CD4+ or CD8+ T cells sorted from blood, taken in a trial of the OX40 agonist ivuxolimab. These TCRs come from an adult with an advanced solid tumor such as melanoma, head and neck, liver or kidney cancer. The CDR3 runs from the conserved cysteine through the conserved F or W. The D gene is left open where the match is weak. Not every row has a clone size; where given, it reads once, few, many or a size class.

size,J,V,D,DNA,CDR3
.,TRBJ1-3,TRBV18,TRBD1,TGTGCCAGCTCACAGGACAGGGGAGGCGGAAACACCATATATTTT,CASSQDRGGGNTIYF
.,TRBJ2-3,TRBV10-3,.,TGTGCCACTTCCCGGGACACAGATACGCAGTATTTT,CATSRDTDTQYF
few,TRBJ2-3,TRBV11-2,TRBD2,TGTGCCAGCGGCGCGACTAGCGGGACTAATACGCAGTATTTT,CASGATSGTNTQYF
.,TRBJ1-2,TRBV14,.,TGTGCCAGCAGCCGGCGTGCTGGAAAGACCTATGGCTACACCTTC,CASSRRAGKTYGYTF
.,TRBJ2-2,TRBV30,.,TGTGCCTGGACTGATGCTGGGGGGAAAACCGGGGAGCTGTTTTTT,CAWTDAGGKTGELFF
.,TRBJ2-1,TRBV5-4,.,TGTGCCAGCAGCTTGGGTCGGCCCGACAATGAGCAGTTCTTC,CASSLGRPDNEQFF
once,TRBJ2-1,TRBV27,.,TGTGCCAGCAGTTCCCCAGGAGCATACAATGAGCAGTTCTTC,CASSSPGAYNEQFF
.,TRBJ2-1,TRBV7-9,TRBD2,TGTGCCAGCAGCCCCAGGTCGACTAGCGGGGGGGCAAGCAATGAGCAGTTCTTC,CASSPRSTSGGASNEQFF
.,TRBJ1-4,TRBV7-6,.,TGTGCCAGCAGCACACTCGGGGGGGAAAAACTGTTTTTT,CASSTLGGEKLFF
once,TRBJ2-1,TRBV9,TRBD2,TGTGCCAGCAGCGTTACTAGCGGGCAGTACAATGAGCAGTTCTTC,CASSVTSGQYNEQFF
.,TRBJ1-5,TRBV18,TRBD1,TGTGCCAGCTCACCTCCCGGACAGGGTATTCGGCCCCAGCATTTT,CASSPPGQGIRPQHF
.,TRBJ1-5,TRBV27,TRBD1,TGTGCCAGCAGTTTCACAGGGGGACCAATCGGCCAGCCCCAGCATTTT,CASSFTGGPIGQPQHF
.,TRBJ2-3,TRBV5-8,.,TGTGCCAGCAGCGGGTACATACAGGGACTTCGAGATACGCAGTATTTT,CASSGYIQGLRDTQYF
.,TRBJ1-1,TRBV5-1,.,TGCGCCAGCAGCTTGGAAGGGATTCGCGGCACTGAAGCTTTCTTT,CASSLEGIRGTEAFF
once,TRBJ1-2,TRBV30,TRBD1,TGTGCCTGGAGTGTGGGACAGAGCTATGGCTACACCTTC,CAWSVGQSYGYTF
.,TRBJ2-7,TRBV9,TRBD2,TGTGCCAGCAGCGCCCTCGGACTAGCGAGTTTACGGGAGCAGTACTTC,CASSALGLASLREQYF
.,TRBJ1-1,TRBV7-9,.,TGTGCCAGCAGCTTACCCCGGGACATGAACACTGAAGCTTTCTTT,CASSLPRDMNTEAFF
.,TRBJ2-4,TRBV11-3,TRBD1,TGTGCCAGCAGCTTCGGGACAGGGCCTGGCATTCAGTACTTC,CASSFGTGPGIQYF
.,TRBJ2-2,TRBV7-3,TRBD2,TGTGCCAGCGGCCCTAGGGCGGGAGGTGTCACCGGGGAGCTGTTTTTT,CASGPRAGGVTGELFF
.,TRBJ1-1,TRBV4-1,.,TGCGCCAGCAGCCAAGATAACCCCTATCAGGGGCGGAACACTGAAGCTTTCTTT,CASSQDNPYQGRNTEAFF
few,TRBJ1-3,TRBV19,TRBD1,TGTGCCAGTAGTACGCAGGGGGGCCCTGGAAACACCATATATTTT,CASSTQGGPGNTIYF
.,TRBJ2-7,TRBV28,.,TGTGCCAGCAGTTACCCTGGGACCCGTGACTACGAGCAGTACTTC,CASSYPGTRDYEQYF
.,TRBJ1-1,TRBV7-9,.,TGTGCCAGCAGCTTAGCCGGTAGGGGATTGAACACTGAAGCTTTCTTT,CASSLAGRGLNTEAFF
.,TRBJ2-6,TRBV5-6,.,TGTGCCAGCAGCTTTCGGGGCTCTGGGGCCAACGTCCTGACTTTC,CASSFRGSGANVLTF
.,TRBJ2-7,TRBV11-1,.,TGTGCCAGCAGCTTAGATAACGACCGCTACGAGCAGTACTTC,CASSLDNDRYEQYF
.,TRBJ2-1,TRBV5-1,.,TGCGCCAGCAGCTCCCACAATGAGCAGTTCTTC,CASSSHNEQFF
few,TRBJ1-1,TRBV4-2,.,TGTGCCAGCAGCCCAGAGGGCAGAGTTTTAGTTCCTGAAGCTTTCTTT,CASSPEGRVLVPEAFF
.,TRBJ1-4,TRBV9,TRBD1,TGTGCCAGCAGCCCCGACAGGGAAACAATTGAAAAACTGTTTTTT,CASSPDRETIEKLFF
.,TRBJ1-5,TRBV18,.,TGTGCCAGCTCAGACCGGGACTACAATCAGCCCCAGCATTTT,CASSDRDYNQPQHF